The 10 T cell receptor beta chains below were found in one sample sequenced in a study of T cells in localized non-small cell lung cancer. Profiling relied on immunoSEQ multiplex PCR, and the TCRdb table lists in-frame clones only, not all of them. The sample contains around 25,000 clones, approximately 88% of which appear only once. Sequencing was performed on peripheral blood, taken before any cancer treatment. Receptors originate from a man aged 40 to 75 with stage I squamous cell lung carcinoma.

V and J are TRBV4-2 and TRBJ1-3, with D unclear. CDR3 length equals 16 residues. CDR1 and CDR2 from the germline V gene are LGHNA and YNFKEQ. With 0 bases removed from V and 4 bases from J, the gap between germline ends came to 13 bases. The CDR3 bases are TGTGCCAGCAGCCAAGATCTAGGCCGGGTCGGAAACACCATATATTTT. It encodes CASSQDLGRVGNTIYF.

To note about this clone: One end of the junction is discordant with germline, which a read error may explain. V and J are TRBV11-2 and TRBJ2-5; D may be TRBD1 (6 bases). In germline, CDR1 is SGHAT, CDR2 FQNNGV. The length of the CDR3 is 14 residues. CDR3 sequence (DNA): TGTGCCAGCAGCTTACAGACAGGCCAAGTGACCCAGTACTTC. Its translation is CASSLQTGQVTQYF.

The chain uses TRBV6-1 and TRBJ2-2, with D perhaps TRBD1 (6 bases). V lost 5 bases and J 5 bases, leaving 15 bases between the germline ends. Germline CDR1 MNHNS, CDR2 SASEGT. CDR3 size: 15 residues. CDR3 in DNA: TGTGCCAGCAGTACCTACAGGGATGGTACCGGGGAGCTGTTTTTT. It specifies CASSTYRDGTGELFF.

CDR3 loop: CASSLESRQFF. CDR3 DNA sequence: TGCGCCAGCAGCTTGGAGTCTCGGCAGTTCTTC. The genes are TRBV5-1 and TRBJ2-1; D gene ambiguous. Per the germline V gene, CDR1 is SGHRS and CDR2 is YFSETQ. The CDR3 covers 11 residues. V lost 0 bases and J 12 bases, leaving 7 bases between the germline ends. The full variable domain, with the rest looked up from reference TRBV5-1 and TRBJ2-1, is KAGVTQTPRYLIKTRGQQVTLSCSPISGHRSVSWYQQTPGQGLQFLFEYFSETQRNKGNFPGRFSGRQFSNSRSEMNVSTLELGDSALYLCASSLESRQFFGPGTRLTVL.

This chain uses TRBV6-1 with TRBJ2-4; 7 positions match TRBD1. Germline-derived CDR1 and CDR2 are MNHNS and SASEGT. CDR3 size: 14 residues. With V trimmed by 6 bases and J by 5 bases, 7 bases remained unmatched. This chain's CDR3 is CASRKGDRENIQYF. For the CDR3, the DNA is TGTGCCAGCAGAAAGGGGGACAGAGAAAACATTCAGTACTTC.

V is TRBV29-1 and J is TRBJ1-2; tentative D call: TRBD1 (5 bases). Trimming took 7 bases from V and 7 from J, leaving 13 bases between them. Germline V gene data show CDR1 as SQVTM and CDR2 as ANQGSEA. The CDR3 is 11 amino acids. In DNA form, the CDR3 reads TGCAGCGCTAAGACAGTCTTTGGCTACACCTTC. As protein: CSAKTVFGYTF.

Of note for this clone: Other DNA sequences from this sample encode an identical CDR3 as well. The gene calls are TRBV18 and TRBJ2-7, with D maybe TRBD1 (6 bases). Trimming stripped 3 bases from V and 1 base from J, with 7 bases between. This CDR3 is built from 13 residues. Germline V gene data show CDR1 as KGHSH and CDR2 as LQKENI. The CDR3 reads CASSPDSSYEQYF. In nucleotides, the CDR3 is TGTGCCAGCTCACCGGACAGTTCCTACGAGCAGTACTTC.

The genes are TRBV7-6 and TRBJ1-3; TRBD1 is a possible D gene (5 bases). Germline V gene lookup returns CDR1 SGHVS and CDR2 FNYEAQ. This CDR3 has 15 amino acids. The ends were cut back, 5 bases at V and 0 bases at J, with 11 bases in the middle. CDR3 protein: CASSPGRNSGNTIYF. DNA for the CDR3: TGTGCCAGCAGCCCGGGACGGAACTCTGGAAACACCATATATTTT.

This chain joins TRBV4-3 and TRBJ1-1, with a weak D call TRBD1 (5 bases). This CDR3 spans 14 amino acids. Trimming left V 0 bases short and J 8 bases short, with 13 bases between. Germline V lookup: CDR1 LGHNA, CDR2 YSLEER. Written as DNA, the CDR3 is TGCGCCAGCAGCCAAGAATTGAGGGGCGTCGAAGCTTTCTTT. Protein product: CASSQELRGVEAFF.

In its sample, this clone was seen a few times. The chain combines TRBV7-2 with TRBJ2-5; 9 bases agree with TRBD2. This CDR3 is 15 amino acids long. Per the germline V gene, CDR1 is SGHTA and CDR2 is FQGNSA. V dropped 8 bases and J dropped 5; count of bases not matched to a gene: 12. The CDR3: CASGRGAGGGETQYF. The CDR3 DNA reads TGTGCCAGCGGCCGAGGAGCGGGAGGAGGGGAGACCCAGTACTTC.